This is a list of T cell receptor beta chains from one sample in a study of T cell responses to AZD1222 COVID-19 vaccine. Profiled with immunoSEQ multiplex PCR; TCRdb holds only in-frame clones, not every one. The sample contains about 140,000 clones, 92% of which appear only once. Sample: peripheral blood, taken 28 days after the second AZD1222 dose. These receptors were obtained from an adult who received the AZD1222 COVID-19 vaccine. Each CDR3 is given with its conserved first and last residue. The D gene is left open where the match is weak. Not every row has a clone size; where given, it reads once, few, many or a size class.

j_call v_call d_call clone_size cdr3_aa cdr3_nt
TRBJ1-5 TRBV20-1 . . CSASATIQPQHF TGCAGTGCTAGTGCGACAATTCAGCCCCAGCATTTT
TRBJ1-2 TRBV30 . once CAWSVEFSSAYGYTF TGTGCCTGGAGTGTGGAATTTTCCAGCGCCTATGGCTACACCTTC
TRBJ1-2 TRBV4-1 . . CASSQEPQDRRLGGYTF TGCGCCAGCAGCCAAGAGCCCCAGGACAGAAGGCTAGGTGGCTACACCTTC
TRBJ1-4 TRBV28 TRBD1 . CASTRDRGPEKLFF TGTGCCAGCACACGGGACAGGGGGCCTGAAAAACTGTTTTTT
TRBJ1-2 TRBV7-2 TRBD1 . CASSPPGQVYGYTF TGTGCCAGCAGCCCCCCGGGACAGGTCTATGGCTACACCTTC
TRBJ1-1 TRBV6-5 . . CASSYSGQGQAFF TGTGCCAGCAGTTACTCTGGGCAGGGGCAGGCTTTCTTT
TRBJ1-1 TRBV10-1 . . CASSGPEGNTEAFF TGCGCCAGCAGTGGGCCCGAGGGGAACACTGAAGCTTTCTTT
TRBJ2-7 TRBV6-4 . once CASSDWPDDPYEQYF TGTGCCAGCAGTGACTGGCCCGACGACCCCTACGAGCAGTACTTC
TRBJ1-1 TRBV7-3 . . CASSLGERAEAFF TGTGCCAGCAGCTTGGGGGAAAGGGCTGAAGCTTTCTTT
TRBJ2-3 TRBV7-6 TRBD2 . CASSFRGREGTDTQYF TGTGCCAGCAGCTTTCGAGGACGGGAGGGCACAGATACGCAGTATTTT
TRBJ1-3 TRBV19 . once CASSMVAGGRSSGNTIYF TGTGCCAGTAGTATGGTAGCGGGAGGTCGCAGCTCTGGAAACACCATATATTTT
TRBJ1-2 TRBV20-1 . . CSASRPYGYTF TGCAGTGCTAGCCGTCCCTATGGCTACACCTTC
TRBJ2-7 TRBV6-6 . . CASSYSLPGLGYEQYF TGTGCCAGCAGTTACTCTCTCCCAGGGCTGGGCTACGAGCAGTACTTC